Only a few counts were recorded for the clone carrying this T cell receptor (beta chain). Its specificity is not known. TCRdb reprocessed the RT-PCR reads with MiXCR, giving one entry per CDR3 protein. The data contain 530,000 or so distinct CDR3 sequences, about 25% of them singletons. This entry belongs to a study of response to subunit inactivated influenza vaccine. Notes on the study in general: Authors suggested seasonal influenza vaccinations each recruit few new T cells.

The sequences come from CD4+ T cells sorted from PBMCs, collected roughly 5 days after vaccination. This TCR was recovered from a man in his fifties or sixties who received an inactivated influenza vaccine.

The CDR3 protein is CASSPKTSGRPSYNEQFF. The DNA of the CDR3 is TGTGCCAGCAGCCCAAAGACTAGCGGGAGGCCCTCCTACAATGAGCAGTTCTTC. This rearrangement joins TRBV7-6 to TRBJ2-1; the match to TRBD2 covers 13 bases. The trim removed 5 bases at V and 0 bases at J, leaving 7 bases unmatched. Germline V gene data show CDR1 as SGHVS and CDR2 as FNYEAQ. CDR3 length equals 18 residues.